There are a few counts of the clone carrying this T cell receptor beta chain. This record comes from a study of blood T cell repertoires in COVID-19. Sequencing used immunoSEQ multiplex PCR; TCRdb keeps in-frame clones, though not all of them. The sample gives approximately 350,000 clones, approximately 91% of which show up once; 6% to 8.5% is in the top ten. The TCR sequence derives from a woman in her 70s with COVID-19, enrolled during active disease. The sample comprised peripheral blood.

CDR3 sequence reads: CASRPNRGRTNYGYTF. DNA for the CDR3: TGTGCCAGCCGACCGAATCGGGGGAGAACTAACTATGGCTACACCTTC. The chain recombines TRBV21-1 with TRBJ1-2. TRBV21-1 is assigned pseudogene status. The CDR3 consists of 16 residues.